These 3 T cell receptor beta chains came from one sample sequenced in a study of early T cells in non-severe SARS-CoV-2 infection. MiXCR, applied by TCRdb to the 5' RACE reads, yields one record per CDR3 protein. Of about 130,000 distinct CDR3 sequences in the sample, about 15% were seen once. Material for sequencing was whole blood. These receptor sequences come from an adult who was a healthcare worker with PCR-confirmed SARS-CoV-2 infection or an uninfected control (not recorded which).

This clonotype appeared a few times. The chain links TRBV5-1 to TRBJ2-3; 8 bases align to TRBD1. Germline CDR1 SGHRS, CDR2 YFSETQ. V dropped 4 bases and J dropped 3; count of bases not matched to a gene: 10. This CDR3 comprises 16 residues. The CDR3 here is CASSPSPDRETDTQYF. The DNA for the CDR3 is TGCGCCAGCAGCCCCTCTCCGGACAGGGAAACAGATACGCAGTATTTT.

This clonotype came up many times. V is TRBV7-2 and J is TRBJ2-7; TRBD2 agrees at 8 bases. The ends lost 5 bases at V and 1 base at J; junction bases unmatched: 16. This CDR3 comprises 18 residues. From germline, CDR1 is SGHTA and CDR2 FQGNSA. CDR3 nucleotide sequence: TGTGCCAGCAGCCCGCGAAAACCGGGACTAGTTAGTTCCTACGAGCAGTACTTC. Residues: CASSPRKPGLVSSYEQYF.

This chain connects TRBV12-3 or TRBV12-4 to TRBJ2-7, with D perhaps assigned TRBD1 or TRBD2 (5 bases each). There are 15 residues in the CDR3. Trimming took 6 bases from V and 0 from J, leaving 15 bases between them. CDR3 sequence: CASSLGTVSSYEQYF. DNA for the CDR3: TGTGCCAGCAGCTTGGGGACCGTTAGCTCCTACGAGCAGTACTTC.